This T cell receptor (beta chain) emerged from a study of T cells in Graves' hyperthyroidism and ophthalmopathy. General study findings and limits: Ophthalmopathy was model-predicted a median approximately 6.9 months pre-onset. From stable hyperthyroidism, ophthalmopathy was set apart by a 13 V-J model.

Note on this clonotype: Its antigen is undetermined.

TCR beta CDR3 sequences were amplified from RNA transcripts. Initially, a first-round RT-PCR of the TCR CDR3 employed the HTBI primer set. TCRdb redid the calling of the multiplex PCR reads with MiXCR, one entry per CDR3 protein. The table includes about 520,000 distinct CDR3 sequences, 24% detected once. Clinical symptoms, serum thyroxine and TRAb, thyroid ultrasound and orbital computed tomography together formed the diagnostic basis. Fresh peripheral blood, approximately 10 ml, yielded the PBMCs. The CDR3 covers 17 residues. Germline V gives CDR1 MNHNS, CDR2 SASEGT. V lost 3 bases and J lost 1, with 18 bases in between.

The clonotype comes from a woman in her thirties with Graves' ophthalmopathy. The chain uses TRBV6-1 and TRBJ1-1; D might be TRBD1 (5 bases). Sequencing was carried out using blood. As DNA, the CDR3 is TGTGCCAGCAGTGAGTTGGGAGGGACGGTCGGGAACACTGAAGCTTTCTTT. It yields the protein CASSELGGTVGNTEAFF.